Shown below are 9 T cell receptor beta chains from a single sample sequenced in a study of blood T cell repertoires in COVID-19. Profiled with immunoSEQ multiplex PCR; TCRdb holds only in-frame clones, not every one. The table lists some 430,000 clones, 90% of them singletons, with 0.6% in the top ten. The sample consisted of PBMCs or T cells enriched from blood (not recorded which). The receptors were gathered from a man aged 18 to 30 who had recovered from COVID-19.

The genes are TRBV18 and TRBJ2-7, with 9 bases fitting TRBD2. Germline V gives CDR1 KGHSH, CDR2 LQKENI. The CDR3 covers 15 residues. Trimming cost V 2 bases and J 2 bases; bases outside gene matches: 4. The CDR3: CASSPGLARTYEQYF. The DNA for the CDR3 is TGTGCCAGCTCACCAGGACTAGCGAGAACCTACGAGCAGTACTTC.

V and J are TRBV10-3 and TRBJ1-2; D not certain. In germline, CDR1 is ENHRY, CDR2 SYGVKD. V was cut by 2 bases and J by 2 bases, with 6 bases left in between. The CDR3 totals 13 residues. The CDR3 loop is CAISEELNYGYTF. In DNA, the CDR3 is TGTGCCATCAGTGAGGAGTTGAACTATGGCTACACCTTC.

This chain uses TRBV9 with TRBJ2-1; D is perhaps TRBD2 (6 bases). V dropped 0 bases and J dropped 2 bases, with 9 bases sitting between them. The CDR3 consists of 15 residues. Germline V gene sequence: CDR1 SGDLS, CDR2 YYNGEE. CDR3 bases: TGTGCCAGCAGCGTAGTCGAGCGGGCCTACAATGAGCAGTTCTTC. Its translation is CASSVVERAYNEQFF.

This chain uses TRBV9 with TRBJ2-3; 8 bases align to TRBD2. The CDR3 is made up of 16 amino acids. The V and J ends lost 3 bases and 0 bases, in that order; junction bases with no gene match: 6. The germline V gene has CDR1 SGDLS and CDR2 YYNGEE. CDR3 sequence reads: CASSALADHSTDTQYF. The CDR3 DNA follows: TGTGCCAGCAGCGCACTAGCGGACCATAGCACAGATACGCAGTATTTT.

The V and J genes are TRBV7-2 and TRBJ2-2; D perhaps matches TRBD1 (5 bases). This CDR3 is 16 amino acids long. The V end lost 6 bases, the J end lost 6 bases, and 20 bases lay between the germline ends. CDR1 and CDR2 (germline): SGHTA, FQGNSA. CDR3 residues: CASRTKDTLRAGELFF. The CDR3 DNA follows: TGTGCCAGCAGGACAAAGGACACTCTACGAGCCGGGGAGCTGTTTTTT.

On this clone itself: This same CDR3 is encoded by further DNA sequences in the sample. DNA of the CDR3: TGTGCCAGCAGTCCCAGGGGTCAGCCCCAGCATTTT. Translation gives CASSPRGQPQHF. The chain couples TRBV6-5 to TRBJ1-5; weak D call: TRBD1 (6 bases). Trimming took off 5 bases at V and 6 bases at J, with 8 bases between the two ends. Germline V lookup: CDR1 MNHEY, CDR2 SVGAGI. CDR3 size: 12 residues.

The chain has TRBV5-5 and TRBJ1-3; no clear D gene. This CDR3 comprises 14 residues. The ends were cut back, 1 base at V and 0 bases at J, with 5 bases in the middle. CDR1 SGHKS and CDR2 YYEKEE come from the germline V gene (reference sequence). In DNA, the CDR3 is TGTGCCAGCAGCTTGACAGTCTCTGGAAACACCATATATTTT. This translates into CASSLTVSGNTIYF.

The chain uses TRBV19 and TRBJ2-2; D uncertain. The CDR3 extends over 14 amino acids. Trimming pared 6 bases from V and 0 bases from J, leaving 8 bases between. CDR1 LNHDA and CDR2 SQIVND come from the germline V gene (reference sequence). This chain's CDR3 is CASSLSANTGELFF. CDR3 in DNA: TGTGCCAGTAGCCTCTCCGCGAACACCGGGGAGCTGTTTTTT.

The chain is built from TRBV9 and TRBJ2-1, with 10 bases matching TRBD2. The germline V gene encodes CDR1 SGDLS and CDR2 YYNGEE. The CDR3 is 15 residues long. With 5 bases clipped from V and 2 bases from J, the junction kept 4 bases outside the gene matches. CDR3 in amino acids: CASSELAGTYNEQFF. In DNA, the CDR3 is TGTGCCAGCAGTGAACTAGCGGGGACCTACAATGAGCAGTTCTTC. The full variable domain, rest sourced from reference TRBV9 and TRBJ2-1, is DSGVTQTPKHLITATGQRVTLRCSPRSGDLSVYWYQQSLDQGLQFLIQYYNGEERAKGNILERFSAQQFPDLHSELNLSSLELGDSALYFCASSELAGTYNEQFFGPGTRLTVL.